This TCR beta chain was identified during a study of blood T cells in healthy people across ages. For the second PCR, which ran for about 7 to 11 cycles, a sample-barcoded 5' primer and a J-beta primer mix were used. TCRdb itself ran the 5' RACE reads through MiXCR, one entry per CDR3 protein. This table holds some 900,000 distinct CDR3 sequences, around 48% found once. Isolation yielded PBMCs, at least 6 million per sample, in every case. The sequenced material came from blood. This clonotype originated in a man younger than 45 in good health.

The CDR3, as DNA: TGTGCCAGCAGCCCGGGACAGGGTGCTTTTCAGACCAATGAGCAGTTCTTC. Amino acid sequence: CASSPGQGAFQTNEQFF. The chain combines TRBV12-3 or TRBV12-4 with TRBJ2-1; TRBD1 agrees at 9 bases. This CDR3 comprises 17 residues. V dropped 6 bases and J dropped 6; count of bases not matched to a gene: 15.